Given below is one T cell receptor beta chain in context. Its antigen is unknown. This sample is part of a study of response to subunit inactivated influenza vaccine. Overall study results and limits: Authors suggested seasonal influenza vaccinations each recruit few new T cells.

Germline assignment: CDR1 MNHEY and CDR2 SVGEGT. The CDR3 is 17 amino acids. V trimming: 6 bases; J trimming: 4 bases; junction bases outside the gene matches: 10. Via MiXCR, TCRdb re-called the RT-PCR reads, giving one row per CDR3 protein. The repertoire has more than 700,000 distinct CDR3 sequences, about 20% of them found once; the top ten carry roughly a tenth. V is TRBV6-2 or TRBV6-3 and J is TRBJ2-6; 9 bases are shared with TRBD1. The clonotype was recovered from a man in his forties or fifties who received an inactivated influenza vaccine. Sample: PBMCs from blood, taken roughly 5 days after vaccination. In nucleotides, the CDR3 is TGTGCCAGCAGCCACAGGGGGCGCGCCTCGGGGGCCAACGTCCTGACTTTC. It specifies CASSHRGRASGANVLTF.